Below, 26 T cell receptor beta chains from the same sample are listed, as sequenced in a study of metastatic and nonmetastatic thyroid tumors. TCRdb reassembled clones from the PCR reads with MiXCR. The sample consists of roughly 30,000 clones, around 32% of them appearing once. Thyroid surgery was performed in patients who had received no treatment beforehand. What was sequenced was blood. The source of these receptors is a female donor with papillary thyroid cancer or a benign thyroid nodule (not recorded which). Some clones in this sample may be carry-over from other donors' samples.

Worth noting for this clone: One junction end disagrees with the germline gene, perhaps due to a read error. The gene calls are TRBV6-5 and TRBJ2-1, with TRBD1 matching over 10 bases. The length of the CDR3 is 16 residues. CDR1 and CDR2 (germline): MNHEY, SVGAGI. The CDR3 sequence is CASIFTTGGAYNGQFF. The CDR3 DNA reads as TGTGCCAGCATTTTCACGACAGGGGGCGCTTACAATGGGCAGTTCTTC.

This clone was counted at least ten times. V is TRBV6-4 and J is TRBJ2-2; weak D call: TRBD2 (6 bases). Trimming took 5 bases from V and 4 from J, leaving 11 bases between them. CDR3 length: 14 amino acids. Per the germline V gene, CDR1 is MRHNA and CDR2 is SNTAGT. The CDR3 DNA is TGTGCCAGCAGTCCCCAGGGAGGCACCGGGGAGCTGTTTTTT. Amino acids: CASSPQGGTGELFF.

This clone was observed at least ten times. The chain couples TRBV27 to TRBJ2-7, with 9 nucleotides matching TRBD1. This CDR3 is built from 15 residues. CDR1 and CDR2 (germline): MNHEY, SMNVEV (reference sequence). The trim removed 2 bases at V and 3 bases at J, leaving 5 bases unmatched. CDR3 amino acids: CASSLGGTGNYEQYF. The DNA for the CDR3 is TGTGCCAGCAGTTTAGGTGGGACAGGGAACTACGAGCAGTACTTC.

The V and J genes are TRBV5-1 and TRBJ2-3; the D call may be TRBD1 or TRBD2 (6 bases each). This CDR3 region has 15 residues. CDR1 is SGHRS and CDR2 is YFSETQ in the germline V gene. V lost 1 base, J lost 4 bases, and 13 bases lay in between. CDR3 in amino acids: CASSLMGGSADTQYF. DNA for the CDR3: TGCGCCAGCAGCTTGATGGGGGGCTCGGCAGATACGCAGTATTTT.

This clone was found many times. The genes are TRBV18 and TRBJ2-3; maybe TRBD1 (5 bases). V lost 8 bases and J lost 4, with 16 bases in between. CDR1 and CDR2 from the germline V gene are KGHSH and LQKENI. This CDR3 comprises 14 residues. Here the CDR3 DNA reads TGTGCCAGCCAACCAAGGGGTACCTCAGATACGCAGTATTTT. Translated, it gives CASQPRGTSDTQYF.

This clone was seen many times. The chain joins TRBV19 to TRBJ1-1; D call uncertain. The CDR3 is 14 amino acids. The germline V gene encodes CDR1 LNHDA and CDR2 SQIVND (reference sequence). The V and J ends lost 0 bases and 5 bases respectively, with 10 bases between them. The CDR3 region has the DNA TGTGCCAGTAGTATAGAACAGACGGGGACTGAAGCTTTCTTT. Its translation: CASSIEQTGTEAFF.

This clone showed up many times. This chain links TRBV7-9 with TRBJ2-3, with D perhaps being TRBD1 or TRBD2 (5 bases each). Germline V gene lookup returns CDR1 SEHNR and CDR2 FQNEAQ (reference sequence). The V and J ends lost 1 base and 6 bases respectively, with 8 bases between them. There are 13 residues in the CDR3. The CDR3 nucleotides read TGTGCCAGCAGCTTAGGGGGGTCGGATACGCAGTATTTT. Amino acids: CASSLGGSDTQYF.

This clone showed up many times. J is TRBJ2-7 and V is TRBV5-1; TRBD2 might be the D (5 bases). V dropped 2 bases and J dropped 3 bases, with 9 bases sitting between them. There are 13 residues in the CDR3. Germline CDR1 and CDR2: SGHRS and YFSETQ. In DNA form, the CDR3 reads TGCGCCAGCAGCTTACTAGTAGGCTACGAGCAGTACTTC. This codes for CASSLLVGYEQYF.

This clone was observed many times. V gene TRBV24-1 combines with J gene TRBJ2-2, with D hard to call. Trimming stripped 4 bases from V and 6 bases from J, with 8 bases between. The CDR3 length is 13 residues. Per the germline V gene, CDR1 is KGHDR and CDR2 is SFDVKD. CDR3 DNA: TGTGCCACCAGTGACATGCGATCCGGGGAGCTGTTTTTT. Translation gives CATSDMRSGELFF.

Comment on this clone: One junction end disagrees with the germline gene, perhaps due to a read error. The chain uses TRBV7-2 and TRBJ2-3, with TRBD2 as a possible D gene (6 bases). Per germline, CDR1 SGHTA and CDR2 FQGNSA. This CDR3 is 12 amino acids long. CDR3 in DNA: TGTGACAGCAGCCGACCGGGGGATACTCAGTATTTT. It specifies CDSSRPGDTQYF.

This clone was observed many times. This chain joins TRBV9 and TRBJ2-1, with TRBD1 identical over 8 bases. There are 16 residues in the CDR3. Germline V lookup: CDR1 SGDLS, CDR2 YYNGEE. J lost 8 bases, V lost 2 bases, and 12 bases had no gene match. In DNA, the CDR3 is TGTGCCAGCAGCGTCGCGACCGGACAGGGAGGCGATGAGCAGTTCTTC. Translated: CASSVATGQGGDEQFF.

This clone is labeled as medium-sized (0.01 to 0.1%). The chain couples TRBV30 to TRBJ2-7, with D possibly TRBD1 on 5 matching bases. CDR1 and CDR2 (germline): GTSNPN, SVGIG (reference sequence). The CDR3 is 14 amino acids. Between the trimmed V and J ends, which lost 3 bases and 0 bases, there was a span of 12 bases. The CDR3 loop reads CAWSFDRTSYEQYF. The CDR3 DNA sequence: TGTGCCTGGAGCTTTGACAGAACCTCCTACGAGCAGTACTTC.

This clone has ten or more counts. V usage is TRBV2 and J usage is TRBJ1-3; D gene unclear. This CDR3 is built from 12 residues. Germline-derived CDR1 and CDR2 are SNHLY and FYNNEI. Between the trimmed V and J ends, which lost 1 base and 7 bases, there was a span of 5 bases. CDR3 in amino acids: CASSEGRNTIYF. The DNA for the CDR3 is TGTGCCAGCAGTGAAGGGAGGAACACCATATATTTT.

In its sample, this clone was seen many times. The chain uses TRBV24-1 and TRBJ2-2; perhaps TRBD1 as D (6 bases). Trimming removed 6 bases at V and 3 bases at J, with 13 bases between. The CDR3 has 15 amino acids. Germline CDR1 and CDR2: KGHDR and SFDVKD. The CDR3 region has the DNA TGTGCCACCAGTTCAGGGGCCCGGGACACCGGGGAGCTGTTTTTT. Encoded protein: CATSSGARDTGELFF.

J is TRBJ1-4 and V is TRBV24-1; tentatively, D is TRBD1 (6 bases). The length of the CDR3 is 14 residues. Germline V gene data show CDR1 as KGHDR and CDR2 as SFDVKD. V lost 6 bases and J lost 8, with 15 bases in between. This CDR3 is CATSPRGASEKLFF. Written as DNA, the CDR3 is TGTGCCACCAGTCCTAGGGGGGCTTCGGAAAAACTGTTTTTT.

In its sample, this clone ranks as medium-sized. The chain combines TRBV6-5 with TRBJ1-3; no firm D call. The germline V gene has CDR1 MNHEY and CDR2 SVGAGI. The CDR3 runs to 16 residues. Between the trimmed V and J ends, which lost 0 bases and 1 base, there was a span of 10 bases. CDR3 region: CASSYSEPASGNTIYF. The DNA of the CDR3 is TGTGCCAGCAGTTACTCGGAGCCGGCTTCTGGAAACACCATATATTTT.

This clone was detected many times. V gene TRBV7-9 combines with J gene TRBJ1-2; no firm D call. Trimming removed 1 base from V and 1 base from J, with 7 bases in between. Per germline, CDR1 SEHNR and CDR2 FQNEAQ (reference sequence). The CDR3 extends over 14 amino acids. The CDR3 DNA sequence: TGTGCCAGCAGCTTAGGGGAGTATAACTATGGCTACACCTTC. This translates into CASSLGEYNYGYTF.

This clone was seen many times. The chain employs TRBV6-1 and TRBJ1-1; D gene unclear. This CDR3 is built from 11 residues. The V end was cut by 6 bases, the J end by 3 bases, with 5 bases between. Germline V lookup: CDR1 MNHNS, CDR2 SASEGT. This chain's CDR3 is CASRVDTEAFF. CDR3 nucleotides: TGTGCCAGCAGGGTGGACACTGAAGCTTTCTTT.

In its sample, this clone was seen many times. The chain joins TRBV28 to TRBJ1-2; no clear D gene. Between the trimmed V and J ends, which lost 3 bases and 8 bases, there was a span of 13 bases. Looked up from germline, CDR1 is MDHEN and CDR2 is SYDVKM. The length of the CDR3 is 13 residues. CDR3 residues: CASSFTGMRGYTF. The CDR3 coding sequence is TGTGCCAGCAGTTTTACGGGGATGAGGGGCTACACCTTC.

This clone was seen repeatedly, ten times or more. The CDR3 reads CASGLNQPQHF. In DNA form, the CDR3 reads TGTGCCAGCGGGTTAAATCAGCCCCAGCATTTT. The rearrangement joins TRBV6-1 to TRBJ1-5; D remains ambiguous. Trimming stripped 8 bases from V and 4 bases from J, with 6 bases between. The CDR3 length is 11 residues. The germline V gene encodes CDR1 MNHNS and CDR2 SASEGT.

This clone was seen at least ten times. The V and J genes are TRBV6-1 and TRBJ1-6; TRBD1 is a possible D gene (6 bases). V gave up 5 bases and J gave up 4 bases, with 9 bases separating them. The germline gives CDR1 MNHNS, CDR2 SASEGT. This CDR3 has 14 amino acids. The CDR3 spells CASSFDRYNSPLHF. The CDR3 bases are TGTGCCAGCAGTTTCGACAGGTATAATTCACCCCTCCACTTT.

V gene TRBV5-6 combines with J gene TRBJ1-2; no firm D call. CDR3 length: 15 amino acids. From germline, CDR1 is SGHDT and CDR2 YYEEEE. Trimming took off 4 bases at V and 8 bases at J, with 21 bases between the two ends. CDR3 sequence: CASSATGIASRGYTF. The CDR3 DNA reads TGTGCCAGCAGCGCGACCGGGATCGCAAGTAGGGGCTACACCTTC.

This sequence joins TRBV9 and TRBJ1-6; 7 positions agree with TRBD1. The ends lost 3 bases at V and 18 bases at J; junction bases unmatched: 15. CDR3 size: 14 residues. CDR1 is SGDLS, CDR2 YYNGEE, per germline. CDR3 in DNA: TGTGCCAGCAGCGAGGGACAGACGAATTCACCACGCCACTTT. Its protein is CASSEGQTNSPRHF.

This clone was counted many times. In nucleotides, the CDR3 is TGTGCCAGCAGTGGTACAGGGACCACCGGGGAGCTGTTTTTT. Residues: CASSGTGTTGELFF. The chain links TRBV6-4 to TRBJ2-2; D might be TRBD1 (6 bases). Germline CDR1 and CDR2: MRHNA and SNTAGT. This CDR3 has 14 amino acids. V was trimmed by 4 bases and J by 4 bases, leaving 10 bases between them.

Concerning this clone itself: At one boundary the junction diverges from the germline segment, which might be a read error. This chain links TRBV18 with TRBJ2-2; the D is unclear. This CDR3 spans 11 amino acids. Per germline, CDR1 KGHSH and CDR2 LQKENI. In DNA form, the CDR3 reads TGTGCGAGCTCACCCACCGGGCAGCTGTTTTTT. Amino acids: CASSPTGQLFF. Full variable domain (outside the CDR3, taken from reference TRBV18 and TRBJ2-2): NAGVMQNPRHLVRRRGQEARLRCSPMKGHSHVYWYRQLPEEGLKFMVYLQKENIIDESGMPKERFSAEFPKEGPSILRIQQVVRGDSAAYFCASSPTGQLFFGEGSRLTVL.

The J gene is TRBJ2-7, the V gene TRBV5-1; tentative D call: TRBD1 (6 bases). The germline V and J ends were trimmed by 0 bases and 5 bases, with 15 bases remaining between them. The CDR3 runs 15 residues. Germline CDR1 reads SGHRS; CDR2 reads YFSETQ. CDR3: CASSLGHRDIHEQYF. In DNA form, the CDR3 reads TGCGCCAGCAGCTTGGGTCACAGGGATATCCACGAGCAGTACTTC. Full variable domain (remainder filled in from reference TRBV5-1 and TRBJ2-7): KAGVTQTPRYLIKTRGQQVTLSCSPISGHRSVSWYQQTPGQGLQFLFEYFSETQRNKGNFPGRFSGRQFSNSRSEMNVSTLELGDSALYLCASSLGHRDIHEQYFGPGTRLTVT.